This T cell receptor beta chain was observed in a study of T cell repertoires in cytomegalovirus infection. The overall study: Recently described HLA-C-restricted plus well-studied HLA-B-restricted CMV epitopes were used.

A word on this clonotype: Its antigen is undetermined.

One entry per CDR3 protein results from TCRdb running MiXCR on the reads. The data show about 830,000 distinct CDR3 sequences, less than 35% seen once. This sample comprised cultured CD8+ T cells from PBMCs, obtained from culture after CMV antigen stimulation. This clonotype was obtained from a human donor in good health (CMV status not recorded). Some clones in this sample may be carry-over from other donors' samples.

In DNA form, the CDR3 reads TGTGCCACTTCCATAAGACAGGGTTGGACTGAAGCTTTCTTT. It encodes CATSIRQGWTEAFF. The chain recombines TRBV14 with TRBJ1-1; 7 nucleotides match TRBD1. This CDR3 has 14 amino acids. Losses at the gene ends were 10 bases for V and 5 bases for J; bases not matched to a gene: 13. Germline assignment: CDR1 SGHDN and CDR2 FVKESK.